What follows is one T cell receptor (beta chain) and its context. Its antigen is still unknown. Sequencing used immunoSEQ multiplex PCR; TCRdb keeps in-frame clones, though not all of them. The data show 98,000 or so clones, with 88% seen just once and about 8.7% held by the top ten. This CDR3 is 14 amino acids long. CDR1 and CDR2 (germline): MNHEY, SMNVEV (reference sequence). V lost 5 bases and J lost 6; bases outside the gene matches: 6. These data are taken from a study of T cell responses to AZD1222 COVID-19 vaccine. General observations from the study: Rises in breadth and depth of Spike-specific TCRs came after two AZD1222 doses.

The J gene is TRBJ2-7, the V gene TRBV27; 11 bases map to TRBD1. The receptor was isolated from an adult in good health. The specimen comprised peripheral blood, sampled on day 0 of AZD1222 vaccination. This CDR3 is CASSPGGQGGEQYF. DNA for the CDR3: TGTGCCAGCAGTCCAGGGGGACAGGGGGGCGAGCAGTACTTC.